The sequence of this TCR beta chain was determined in a study of cytomegalovirus exposure and HLA in healthy donors. This clone has more than one count but fewer than ten. The donors were members of the approximately 120-subject validation cohort (separate from the approximately 670-subject first cohort). The method was immunoSEQ multiplex PCR; TCRdb's version includes in-frame clones alone and lacks a portion of them. Counted here are 120,000 to 150,000 clones, 80% to 90% occurring once; the ten biggest clones make up approximately 1.4%. Germline V CDR1 and CDR2: KGHSH, LQKENI. V lost 3 bases to trimming and J lost 2 bases, with 11 bases between them. The CDR3 consists of 14 residues.

The sequence was obtained from a young woman in good health and CMV-seronegative. The sample comprised PBMCs. J is TRBJ2-7 and V is TRBV18; D is unclear. CDR3 DNA: TGTGCCAGCTCACCCGGTCCCGAAGCCTACGAGCAGTACTTC. Translating it yields CASSPGPEAYEQYF.